The next 26 T cell receptor beta chains were all read from a single sample in a study of regulatory T cells in long-lasting Graves disease. The time point is: newly diagnosed GD, antithyroid drugs for less than 3 months. RNA from PBMCs was the source of the TCR library. Arm-PCR with iRepertoire HTBI primers amplified the CDR3 regions for these TCR beta libraries. TCRdb independently ran MiXCR on the multiplex PCR reads; one entry per CDR3 protein. The sample lists some 410,000 distinct CDR3 sequences; 16% were seen once. These same records also appear under a second study, on T cells in Graves' hyperthyroidism and ophthalmopathy.

Specimen: peripheral blood mononuclear cells (PBMCs), collected at new diagnosis, from a patient treated with antithyroid drugs. Receptors were obtained from a young woman with Graves disease.

At least ten counts were recorded for this clonotype. This chain connects TRBV9 to TRBJ2-7; TRBD2 matches 10 bases. V gave up 2 bases and J gave up 6 bases; unmatched junction bases: 8. Per germline, CDR1 SGDLS and CDR2 YYNGEE. The CDR3 consists of 15 residues. CDR3 loop: CASSVGLARTSEQYF. The CDR3, as DNA: TGTGCCAGCAGCGTGGGACTAGCGAGGACCTCCGAGCAGTACTTC.

This clonotype was seen repeatedly, ten times or more. The chain joins TRBV20-1 to TRBJ2-1, with TRBD2 matching over 8 bases. V was clipped by 1 base and J by 3 bases; unmatched bases: 5. The CDR3 covers 15 residues. Germline V gives CDR1 DFQATT, CDR2 SNEGSKA (reference sequence). The CDR3 nucleotides are TGCAGTGCTAGAGGAGCGGGAGCTAACTACAATGAGCAGTTCTTC. It translates to CSARGAGANYNEQFF.

In the case of this clonotype: This may come from a read error, since a much larger clone is one base off. J is TRBJ2-1 and V is TRBV27; possibly TRBD2 for D (6 bases). The CDR3 runs to 15 residues. In germline, CDR1 is MNHEY, CDR2 SMNVEV (reference sequence). Trimming removed 6 bases at V and 6 bases at J, with 18 bases between. The CDR3 reads CASRPFMGGRNEQFF. The CDR3 coding sequence is TGTGCCAGCAGACCATTTATGGGAGGCCGCAATGAGCAGTTCTTC.

At least ten counts were recorded for this clonotype. The V call is TRBV5-1, the J call TRBJ1-1, with unresolved D. Germline CDR1 SGHRS, CDR2 YFSETQ. Trimming removed 4 bases from V and 0 bases from J, with 22 bases in between. CDR3 length: 18 amino acids. CDR3 coding DNA: TGCGCCAGCAGCGTGTCCAGGTATCGTTATAACATGAACACTGAAGCTTTCTTT. Translating it yields CASSVSRYRYNMNTEAFF.

V is TRBV29-1 and J is TRBJ2-7, with D perhaps matching TRBD1 or TRBD2 (5 bases each). Trimming stripped 0 bases from V and 7 bases from J, with 10 bases between. The CDR3 is made up of 12 amino acids. Germline V gene lookup returns CDR1 SQVTM and CDR2 ANQGSEA. CDR3 region: CSVEDGGGEQYF. The CDR3 region has the DNA TGCAGCGTTGAAGATGGTGGGGGAGAGCAGTACTTC.

This clonotype was detected many times. The J gene is TRBJ1-3, the V gene TRBV3-1; 9 nucleotides align to TRBD1. CDR3 length equals 15 residues. With 6 bases clipped from V and 10 bases from J, the junction kept 13 bases outside the gene matches. Germline CDR1 and CDR2: LGHDT and YNNKEL (reference sequence). The CDR3 sequence is CASRDSGTGYRTIYF. The CDR3 region has the DNA TGTGCCAGCAGGGACTCCGGGACAGGGTATCGTACCATATATTTT.

Concerning this clonotype: This sequence is one base from a far larger clone and is likely a read error. V and J are TRBV18 and TRBJ2-5, with D perhaps matching TRBD1 (6 bases). Trimming removed 6 bases from V and 11 bases from J, with 16 bases in between. The CDR3 totals 12 residues. The germline V gene encodes CDR1 KGHSH and CDR2 LQKENI. In nucleotides, the CDR3 is TGTGCCAGCTCCACAGGGTTGGATGAGCAGTACTTC. Its protein is CASSTGLDEQYF.

The chain couples TRBV6-1 to TRBJ2-6; tentatively, D is TRBD2 (7 bases). Trimming cost V 3 bases and J 1 base, with 16 bases left between them. This CDR3 is built from 18 residues. The germline V gene encodes CDR1 MNHNS and CDR2 SASEGT. CDR3 in DNA: TGTGCCAGCAGTGATCCCGCCGGGGGGCTGTCTGGGGCCAACGTCCTGACTTTC. Translation gives CASSDPAGGLSGANVLTF.

This chain uses TRBV4-1 with TRBJ2-7; D possibly uses TRBD1 or TRBD2 (5 bases each). Per germline, CDR1 MGHRA and CDR2 YSYEKL. The germline V and J ends were trimmed by 4 bases and 2 bases, with 21 bases remaining between them. CDR3 length: 17 residues. CDR3 residues: CASSRSSGTLGTYEQYF. DNA of the CDR3: TGCGCCAGCAGCCGATCCTCCGGGACCCTAGGCACCTACGAGCAGTACTTC.

This clonotype was counted a few times. The chain recombines TRBV24-1 with TRBJ2-7; tentatively, D is TRBD2 (5 bases). This CDR3 is 12 amino acids long. Trimming left V 9 bases short and J 6 bases short, with 14 bases between. The V gene's germline CDR1 is KGHDR and CDR2 SFDVKD. CDR3 in DNA: TGTGCCACCGGGAAGCGGAACGGCGAGCAGTACTTC. Translation gives CATGKRNGEQYF.

With respect to this clonotype: Given a much more abundant clone one base away, this may be a read error. The rearrangement uses TRBV2 and TRBJ2-3; D unresolved. With the DNA end fitting TRBJ2-1 better, the J assignment may be wrong. The CDR3 spans 15 residues. CDR1 and CDR2 from the germline V gene are SNHLY and FYNNEI. This chain's CDR3 is CASTPRATSSYEQFF. The DNA for the CDR3 is TGTGCCAGCACCCCAAGGGCGACGAGCTCCTACGAGCAGTTCTTC.

This chain joins TRBV27 and TRBJ2-7, with D perhaps assigned TRBD1 or TRBD2 (6 bases each). The CDR3 contains 15 residues. Trimming pared 4 bases from V and 2 bases from J, leaving 15 bases between. CDR1 is MNHEY, CDR2 SMNVEV, per germline (reference sequence). CDR3 DNA: TGTGCCAGCAGTTGGGGGGCAGAATTCCCCTACGAGCAGTACTTC. Protein: CASSWGAEFPYEQYF.

This clonotype was seen many times. The V call is TRBV10-3, the J call TRBJ2-3; D unclear. The CDR3 has 13 residues. The germline V gene has CDR1 ENHRY and CDR2 SYGVKD. Trimming removed 4 bases at V and 0 bases at J, with 5 bases between. The CDR3 sequence: CAISADSTDTQYF. The CDR3 nucleotides are TGTGCCATCAGTGCCGACAGCACAGATACGCAGTATTTT.

This clonotype was found many times. CDR3 sequence: CSASYGTSGINEQFF. Written as DNA, the CDR3 is TGCAGTGCTAGTTACGGGACTAGCGGTATCAATGAGCAGTTCTTC. The chain links TRBV20-1 to TRBJ2-1; TRBD2 aligns across 11 bases. This CDR3 contains 15 residues. Losses at the gene ends were 3 bases for V and 6 bases for J; bases not matched to a gene: 7. Per germline, CDR1 DFQATT and CDR2 SNEGSKA (reference sequence).

This clonotype has more than one count but fewer than ten. The J gene is TRBJ1-4, the V gene TRBV19; D not resolved. The CDR3 loop spans 15 amino acids. Per the germline V gene, CDR1 is LNHDA and CDR2 is SQIVND (reference sequence). V lost 0 bases to trimming and J lost 1 base, with 6 bases between them. Written as DNA, the CDR3 is TGTGCCAGTAGTATAGATTCGGGAACTAATGAAAAACTGTTTTTT. This sequence encodes CASSIDSGTNEKLFF.

The CDR3 nucleotides are TGCGCCAGCAAAGAGGGGGGGGCCGGGGAGCTGTTTTTT. Protein product: CASKEGGAGELFF. This chain links TRBV5-1 with TRBJ2-2, with D possibly TRBD2 on 7 matching bases. Trimming removed 6 bases at V and 6 bases at J, with 12 bases between. This CDR3 comprises 13 residues. The germline gives CDR1 SGHRS, CDR2 YFSETQ.

In this sample, this clonotype turned up many times. This rearrangement joins TRBV6-1 to TRBJ1-2; TRBD1 agrees at 7 bases. The CDR3 has 13 amino acids. The germline V gene encodes CDR1 MNHNS and CDR2 SASEGT. V was pared by 4 bases and J by 6 bases, with 5 bases of the junction left unmatched. This chain's CDR3 is CASSAGDSHGYTF. CDR3 DNA: TGTGCCAGCAGTGCAGGGGACAGCCATGGCTACACCTTC.

This clonotype has a count of ten or more. The chain has TRBV7-9 and TRBJ2-1, with D perhaps matching TRBD2 (6 bases). This CDR3 comprises 15 residues. V was cut by 7 bases and J by 2 bases, with 15 bases left in between. The germline gives CDR1 SEHNR, CDR2 FQNEAQ (reference sequence). The CDR3 bases are TGTGCCAGCACCATACTAGCTTCAACCTACAATGAGCAGTTCTTC. This codes for CASTILASTYNEQFF. The whole variable domain, filled in from reference TRBV7-9 and TRBJ2-1, reads DTGVSQNPRHKITKRGQNVTFRCDPISEHNRLYWYRQTLGQGPEFLTYFQNEAQLEKSRLLSDRFSAERPKGSFSTLEIQRTEQGDSAMYLCASTILASTYNEQFFGPGTRLTVL.

This clonotype came up a few times. At one of its ends the junction is not consistent with the germline gene, which may arise from a read error. J is TRBJ2-1 and V is TRBV18; D is unresolved. Germline-derived CDR1 and CDR2 are KGHSH and LQKENI. This CDR3 contains 12 residues. The CDR3 sequence: CASSLSYNERFF. The CDR3, as DNA: TGTGCCAGCAGCTTATCGTACAATGAGCGGTTCTTC. Complete variable domain (other parts from reference TRBV18 and TRBJ2-1): NAGVMQNPRHLVRRRGQEARLRCSPMKGHSHVYWYRQLPEEGLKFMVYLQKENIIDESGMPKERFSAEFPKEGPSILRIQQVVRGDSAAYFCASSLSYNERFFGPGTRLTVL.

In this sample, this clonotype turned up many times. The chain combines TRBV20-1 with TRBJ1-1, with TRBD1 as a possible D gene (6 bases). The CDR3 covers 14 residues. The V end lost 6 bases, the J end lost 5 bases, and 19 bases lay between the germline ends. Germline V gene sequence: CDR1 DFQATT, CDR2 SNEGSKA (reference sequence). Here the CDR3 reads CSARGSGEATEAFF. DNA of the CDR3: TGCAGTGCCCGCGGGTCAGGGGAGGCGACTGAAGCTTTCTTT.

This clonotype was seen repeatedly, ten times or more. The chain couples TRBV6-2 or TRBV6-3 to TRBJ2-1; TRBD2 matches at 8 bases. Germline CDR1 is MNHEY and CDR2 is SVGEGT. The CDR3 has 17 amino acids. Germline trimming cut 4 bases from V and 4 bases from J; bases unmatched to any gene: 12. CDR3 loop: CASSSTLAAKPYNEQFF. CDR3 coding DNA: TGTGCCAGCAGTTCCACACTAGCGGCCAAACCTTACAATGAGCAGTTCTTC.

This clonotype was observed many times. This chain connects TRBV28 to TRBJ2-1; the D gene is possibly TRBD2 (5 bases). Germline assignment: CDR1 MDHEN and CDR2 SYDVKM. V lost 5 bases and J 9 bases, leaving 14 bases between the germline ends. The CDR3 has 13 amino acids. The chain's CDR3 is CASSDAYRGEQFF. As DNA, the CDR3 is TGTGCCAGCAGTGACGCATACCGGGGTGAGCAGTTCTTC.

V gene TRBV27 combines with J gene TRBJ2-5; no clear D gene. Germline CDR1 MNHEY, CDR2 SMNVEV (reference sequence). Between the trimmed V and J ends, which lost 5 bases and 4 bases, there was a span of 17 bases. The CDR3 is 15 residues long. Here the CDR3 DNA reads TGTGCCAGCAGTCCCTTCAGCCAAGGCGGAGAGACCCAGTACTTC. It encodes CASSPFSQGGETQYF.

This clonotype was seen more than once but under ten times. Because the CDR3's place on the DNA is in doubt, the DNA is left out and the CDR3 is given as listed by TCRdb. The rearrangement uses TRBV29-1 and TRBJ2-3; the table's D call, TRBD2, was not checked against the DNA. Germline V lookup: CDR1 SQVTM, CDR2 ANQGSEA. The CDR3 extends over 15 residues, inclusive of both ends. CDR3 sequence reads: CSVASGTSGVGEVNF.

This clonotype was counted many times. The rearrangement joins TRBV12-3 or TRBV12-4 to TRBJ2-1, with D unclear. The CDR3 is 12 residues long. V dropped 6 bases and J dropped 10 bases, with 13 bases sitting between them. The CDR3 nucleotides are TGTGCCAGCAGCCCAACTGTTTACGAGCAGTTCTTC. Amino acids: CASSPTVYEQFF.

The gene calls are TRBV3-1 and TRBJ2-3; D gene uncertain. The V end lost 0 bases, the J end lost 2 bases, and 12 bases lay between the germline ends. Germline V gives CDR1 LGHDT, CDR2 YNNKEL (reference sequence). The CDR3 is 16 amino acids. CDR3 nucleotide sequence: TGTGCCAGCAGCCAAGATCCGGCTCCAAACACAGATACGCAGTATTTT. Translating gives CASSQDPAPNTDTQYF.